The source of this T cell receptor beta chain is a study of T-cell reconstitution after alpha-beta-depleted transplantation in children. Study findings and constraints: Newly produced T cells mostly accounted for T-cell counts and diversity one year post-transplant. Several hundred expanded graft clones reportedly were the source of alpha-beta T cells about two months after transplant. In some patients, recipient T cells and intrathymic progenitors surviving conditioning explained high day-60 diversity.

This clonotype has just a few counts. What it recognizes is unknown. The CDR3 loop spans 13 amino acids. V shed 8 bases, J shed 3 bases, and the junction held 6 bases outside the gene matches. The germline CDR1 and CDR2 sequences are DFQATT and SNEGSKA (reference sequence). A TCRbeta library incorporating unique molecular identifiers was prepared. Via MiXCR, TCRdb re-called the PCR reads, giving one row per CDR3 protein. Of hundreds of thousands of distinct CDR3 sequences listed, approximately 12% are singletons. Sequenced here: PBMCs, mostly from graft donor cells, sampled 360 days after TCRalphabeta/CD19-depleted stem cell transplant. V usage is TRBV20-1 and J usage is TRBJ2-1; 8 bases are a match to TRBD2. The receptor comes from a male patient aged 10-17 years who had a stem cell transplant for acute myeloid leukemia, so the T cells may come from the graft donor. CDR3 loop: CSPDSGSYNEQFF. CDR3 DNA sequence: TGCAGTCCCGACAGCGGGAGCTACAATGAGCAGTTCTTC.